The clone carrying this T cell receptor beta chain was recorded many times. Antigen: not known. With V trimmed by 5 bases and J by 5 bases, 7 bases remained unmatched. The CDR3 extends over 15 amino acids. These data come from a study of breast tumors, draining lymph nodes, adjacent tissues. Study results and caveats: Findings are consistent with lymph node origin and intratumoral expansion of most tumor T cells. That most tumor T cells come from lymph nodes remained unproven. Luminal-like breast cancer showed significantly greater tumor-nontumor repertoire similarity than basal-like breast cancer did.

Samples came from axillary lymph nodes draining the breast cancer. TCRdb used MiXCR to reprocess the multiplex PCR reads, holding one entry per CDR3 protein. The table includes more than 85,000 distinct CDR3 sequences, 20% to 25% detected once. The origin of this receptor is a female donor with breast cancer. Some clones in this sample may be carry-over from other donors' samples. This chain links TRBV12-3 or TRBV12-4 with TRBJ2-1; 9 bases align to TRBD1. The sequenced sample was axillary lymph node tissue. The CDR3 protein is CASSIRDRVDNEQFF. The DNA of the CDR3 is TGTGCCAGCAGTATCCGGGACAGGGTTGACAATGAGCAGTTCTTC.